The 10 T cell receptor beta chains presented below share a single source sample, sequenced in a study of cytomegalovirus exposure and HLA in healthy donors. This PCR relied on a set of 60 Vbeta primers and 13 Jbeta primers. The method was immunoSEQ multiplex PCR; TCRdb's version includes in-frame clones alone and lacks a portion of them. This sample yields under 300,000 clones, of which roughly 89% are seen a single time; roughly 4% belongs to the top ten. Input material: PBMCs. The receptors come from a man aged 40-50 years in good health and CMV-seropositive.

The rearrangement uses TRBV9 and TRBJ2-7; 12 nucleotides agree with TRBD2. The CDR3 spans 15 residues. The germline gives CDR1 SGDLS, CDR2 YYNGEE. J lost 4 bases, V lost 3 bases, and 5 bases had no gene match. The DNA of the CDR3 is TGTGCCAGCAGCGCATCGACTAGCGGGAGTTACGAGCAGTACTTC. Translation gives CASSASTSGSYEQYF.

The chain couples TRBV27 to TRBJ2-1, with TRBD2 identical over 15 bases. J lost 2 bases, V lost 5 bases, and 7 bases had no gene match. The germline CDR1 and CDR2 sequences are MNHEY and SMNVEV (reference sequence). The CDR3 has 18 residues. CDR3 nucleotide sequence: TGTGCCAGCAGTCAGGGACTAGCGGGAGGATCCACCTACAATGAGCAGTTCTTC. It translates to CASSQGLAGGSTYNEQFF.

Remarks on this clone: The same CDR3 arises from other DNA sequences in this sample as well. V and J are TRBV28 and TRBJ2-1; D gene uncertain. Looked up from germline, CDR1 is MDHEN and CDR2 is SYDVKM. The CDR3 runs to 12 residues. With 3 bases removed from V and 9 bases from J, the gap between germline ends came to 9 bases. CDR3 sequence: CASSLSVGEQFF. CDR3 nucleotide sequence: TGTGCCAGCAGTTTGTCCGTCGGTGAGCAGTTCTTC.

The chain joins TRBV7-9 to TRBJ2-7, with D possibly being TRBD2 (5 bases). Germline-derived CDR1 and CDR2 are SEHNR and FQNEAQ (reference sequence). V was shortened by 8 bases and J by 3 bases, with 14 bases between the two germline ends. This CDR3 is 13 amino acids long. CDR3 region: CASHWSGNYEQYF. The CDR3 nucleotides read TGTGCCAGCCACTGGAGCGGCAACTACGAGCAGTACTTC.

The V and J genes are TRBV30 and TRBJ1-1; D is unresolved. Germline CDR1 and CDR2: GTSNPN and SVGIG (reference sequence). The V gene lost 2 bases and the J gene lost 8 bases, with 15 bases spanning the gap. This CDR3 region has 13 residues. CDR3 nucleotides: TGTGCCTGGAGTACCCCAACCCCCCTAGAAGCTTTCTTT. As protein: CAWSTPTPLEAFF.

Only a few counts were recorded for this clone. This rearrangement joins TRBV5-6 to TRBJ1-5, with TRBD1 as a possible D gene (6 bases). Germline loops: CDR1 SGHDT, CDR2 YYEEEE. The V and J ends lost 4 bases and 5 bases respectively, with 13 bases between them. The CDR3 contains 14 residues. The CDR3: CASSEQGYHQPQHF. The DNA of the CDR3 is TGTGCCAGCAGCGAACAGGGTTATCATCAGCCCCAGCATTTT.

CDR3 DNA sequence: TGTGCCATCAGTGAGAAAGGGGGAACTAGCAATCAGCCCCAGCATTTT. Its translation is CAISEKGGTSNQPQHF. The V call is TRBV10-3, the J call TRBJ1-5; D perhaps matches TRBD1 (6 bases). From germline, CDR1 is ENHRY and CDR2 SYGVKD. This CDR3 has 16 amino acids. Trimming removed 2 bases from V and 0 bases from J, with 11 bases in between.

The rearrangement links TRBV7-9 to TRBJ2-5; 10 nucleotides agree with TRBD2. Germline assignment: CDR1 SEHNR and CDR2 FQNEAQ (reference sequence). V was pared by 5 bases and J by 1 base, with 7 bases of the junction left unmatched. This CDR3 has 16 amino acids. CDR3 sequence: CASSLKSGRAQETQYF. The CDR3 nucleotides are TGTGCCAGCAGCCTAAAGAGCGGGAGGGCCCAAGAGACCCAGTACTTC.

Written as DNA, the CDR3 is TGTGCCAGCACGGACAGGGGAAGGGGTTCACCCCTCCACTTT. Protein product: CASTDRGRGSPLHF. The chain couples TRBV6-5 to TRBJ1-6; TRBD1 aligns across 9 bases. CDR3 length: 14 residues. V shed 7 bases and J 9 bases; nucleotides not matched to a gene: 7. Germline V gives CDR1 MNHEY, CDR2 SVGAGI.

This clone appeared once. The genes are TRBV28 and TRBJ1-5; 10 bases map to TRBD1. The CDR3 is made up of 16 amino acids. Germline V gene data show CDR1 as MDHEN and CDR2 as SYDVKM. With V trimmed by 6 bases and J by 7 bases, 12 bases remained unmatched. CDR3 loop: CASRDPGTGVRQPQHF. The CDR3 DNA is TGTGCCAGCAGGGACCCCGGGACAGGGGTTCGGCAGCCCCAGCATTTT.